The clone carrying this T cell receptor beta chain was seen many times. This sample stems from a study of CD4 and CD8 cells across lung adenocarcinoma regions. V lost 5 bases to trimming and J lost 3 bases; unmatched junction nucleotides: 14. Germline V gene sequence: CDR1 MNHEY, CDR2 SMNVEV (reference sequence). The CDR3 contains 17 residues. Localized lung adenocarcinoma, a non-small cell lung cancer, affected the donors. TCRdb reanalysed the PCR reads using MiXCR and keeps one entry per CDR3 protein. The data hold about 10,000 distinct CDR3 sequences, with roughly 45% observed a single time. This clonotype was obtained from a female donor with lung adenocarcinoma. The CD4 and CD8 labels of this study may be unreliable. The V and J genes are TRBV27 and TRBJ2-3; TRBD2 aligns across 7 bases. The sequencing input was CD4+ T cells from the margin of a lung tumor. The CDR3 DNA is TGTGCCAGCAGTCCTGGCCGACTAGCTTCTGGGACAGATACGCAGTATTTT. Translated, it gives CASSPGRLASGTDTQYF.